A single sample is the source of the 13 T cell receptor beta chains below, sequenced in a study of T-cell memory formation after mild COVID-19. TCRdb re-analysed the 5' RACE reads in MiXCR, keeping a single row per CDR3 protein. The sample contains about 540,000 distinct CDR3 sequences, 20% of which appear only once. The material sequenced was PBMCs or a T cell subset sorted from them (not recorded which). The receptors shown here come from an adult woman who had mild COVID-19 (a few samples of this study predate the infection). Cell type and time point are not known.

V gene TRBV5-6 combines with J gene TRBJ2-5; D is unclear. Germline V gene lookup returns CDR1 SGHDT and CDR2 YYEEEE. CDR3 size: 13 residues. The V gene lost 0 bases and the J gene lost 9 bases, with 12 bases spanning the gap. The CDR3 here is CASSLDQQRAQYF. CDR3 nucleotides: TGTGCCAGCAGCTTGGACCAACAAAGGGCCCAGTACTTC. The variable domain in full, with the rest retrieved from reference TRBV5-6 and TRBJ2-5, is DAGVTQSPTHLIKTRGQQVTLRCSPKSGHDTVSWYQQALGQGPQFIFQYYEEEERQRGNFPDRFSGHQFPNYSSELNVNALLLGDSALYLCASSLDQQRAQYFGPGTRLLVL.

This chain joins TRBV20-1 and TRBJ2-3, with 9 bases lining up with TRBD2. This CDR3 has 15 amino acids. CDR1 and CDR2 (germline): DFQATT, SNEGSKA (reference sequence). The J segment lost 4 bases and the V segment lost 8 bases, leaving 13 bases of the junction unmatched. In nucleotides, the CDR3 is TGCAGTACCCGGATAGCGGGGGCGAGGGCAGATACGCAGTATTTT. It is translated as CSTRIAGARADTQYF.

This clonotype was found a few times. The chain is built from TRBV29-1 and TRBJ2-1; 12 bases match TRBD1. Germline loops: CDR1 SQVTM, CDR2 ANQGSEA. The V segment lost 3 bases and the J segment 7 bases; nucleotides outside the gene matches: 7. The CDR3 is 15 amino acids. CDR3 coding DNA: TGCAGCGTTGAGCTGGGACAGGGGGCGGGGAATGAGCAGTTCTTC. Translating it yields CSVELGQGAGNEQFF.

This chain links TRBV9 with TRBJ1-4; 8 nucleotides match TRBD1. This CDR3 has 15 residues. Germline CDR1 reads SGDLS; CDR2 reads YYNGEE. V was pared by 4 bases and J by 3 bases, with 5 bases of the junction left unmatched. The CDR3 here is CASSPGQGSNEKLFF. The CDR3 DNA reads TGTGCCAGCAGCCCTGGACAGGGATCTAATGAAAAACTGTTTTTT.

Many counts were recorded for this clonotype. Here the CDR3 reads CASSEVYGYTF. CDR3 coding DNA: TGTGCCAGCAGTGAAGTCTATGGCTACACCTTC. The genes are TRBV25-1 and TRBJ1-2; D call uncertain. CDR3 size: 11 residues. The germline CDR1 and CDR2 sequences are MGHDK and SYGVNS. The germline V and J ends were trimmed by 2 bases and 4 bases, with 2 bases remaining between them.

This clonotype was seen more than once but under ten times. V is TRBV20-1 and J is TRBJ2-3, with 8 bases aligning to TRBD2. Trimming at V came to 7 bases and at J to 4 bases, leaving 10 bases not matched to a gene. This CDR3 spans 14 amino acids. In germline, CDR1 is DFQATT, CDR2 SNEGSKA (reference sequence). DNA of the CDR3: TGCAGTGTCTCGGGACTAGTGTTTCCAGATACGCAGTATTTT. Translation: CSVSGLVFPDTQYF.

This clonotype was counted a few times. One end of the junction does not line up with germline, which may come from a read error. The chain employs TRBV5-8 and TRBJ2-1, with D unresolved. The CDR3 spans 11 residues. CDR1 is SGHTS, CDR2 YDEGEE, per germline. CDR3 DNA: TGTGCCAGCAGCTATTCATGGGTTCGGCTCTTC. Encoded protein: CASSYSWVRLF.

This clonotype was counted a few times. This chain joins TRBV19 and TRBJ2-3, with TRBD2 identical over 7 bases. CDR3 size: 16 residues. Germline V CDR1 and CDR2: LNHDA, SQIVND (reference sequence). With 8 bases clipped from V and 1 base from J, the junction kept 12 bases outside the gene matches. The CDR3 sequence is CASVSPSGDGTDTQYF. The CDR3 DNA sequence: TGTGCCAGTGTGAGCCCAAGCGGGGACGGCACAGATACGCAGTATTTT.

The genes are TRBV24-1 and TRBJ2-7; unclear D gene. The CDR3 is 12 residues long. The germline gives CDR1 KGHDR, CDR2 SFDVKD. Between the trimmed V and J ends, which lost 2 bases and 7 bases, there was a span of 8 bases. The CDR3 region is CATSDSRWEQYF. CDR3 nucleotides: TGTGCCACCAGTGATTCCCGTTGGGAGCAGTACTTC.

This chain links TRBV7-3 with TRBJ2-1, with no clear D. There are 11 residues in the CDR3. CDR1 and CDR2 (germline): SGHTA, FQGTGA. The V end lost 5 bases, the J end lost 8 bases, and 7 bases lay between the germline ends. The DNA of the CDR3 is TGTGCCAGCAGCATGGGCGATGAGCAGTTCTTC. Translating gives CASSMGDEQFF.

This clonotype came up once. The rearrangement uses TRBV12-5 and TRBJ2-3; no clear D. The germline V gene encodes CDR1 LGHNT and CDR2 FRNRAP. The CDR3 loop spans 14 amino acids. Trimming took 7 bases from V and 5 from J, leaving 16 bases between them. The CDR3 nucleotides are TGTGCTAGTGTTGGCCTGGGGTCGGGAGATACGCAGTATTTT. This encodes CASVGLGSGDTQYF.

This clonotype was detected once. The rearrangement links TRBV6-1 to TRBJ1-1; D gene ambiguous. The CDR3 has 15 residues. CDR1 and CDR2 from the germline V gene are MNHNS and SASEGT. Trimming left V 3 bases short and J 3 bases short, with 14 bases between. The DNA for the CDR3 is TGTGCCAGCAGTGAGGTACGAGGTTGGGACACTGAAGCTTTCTTT. It specifies CASSEVRGWDTEAFF.

This clonotype was observed many times. This chain connects TRBV5-1 to TRBJ2-3; D is perhaps TRBD1 or TRBD2 (5 bases each). Germline values: CDR1 SGHRS, CDR2 YFSETQ. The CDR3 spans 14 residues. V was clipped by 4 bases and J by 2 bases, with 11 bases between them. CDR3 sequence (DNA): TGCGCCAGCAGCGGGACCGGACCCACAGATACGCAGTATTTT. Amino acid sequence: CASSGTGPTDTQYF. The full variable domain, its missing parts supplied by reference TRBV5-1 and TRBJ2-3, is KAGVTQTPRYLIKTRGQQVTLSCSPISGHRSVSWYQQTPGQGLQFLFEYFSETQRNKGNFPGRFSGRQFSNSRSEMNVSTLELGDSALYLCASSGTGPTDTQYFGPGTRLTVL.